This entry is about one T cell receptor beta chain. The CDR3 runs 14 residues. Germline-derived CDR1 and CDR2 are MDHEN and SYDVKM. V lost 5 bases, J lost 5 bases, and 10 bases lay in between. The sample comes from a study of response to subunit inactivated influenza vaccine. TCRdb processed the RT-PCR reads anew with MiXCR; each CDR3 protein has one entry. The repertoire includes 500,000 to 700,000 distinct CDR3 sequences, around a quarter of them detected once, and approximately 3% sits in the top ten. Separately, the same data were catalogued under a study of T cells expressing NK-cell markers. Per that study: With UMIs, 5'RACE template switching was used to make TCR beta cDNA.

The sequence came from a man in his fifties who received an inactivated influenza vaccine. The chain carries TRBV28 and TRBJ1-6, with a possible D match to TRBD1 (6 bases). The sequences come from CD4+ T cells sorted from PBMCs, collected 11 to 12 days after vaccination. For the CDR3, the DNA is TGTGCCAGCAGTAGACAGGCAAATAATTCACCCCTCCACTTT. It codes for CASSRQANNSPLHF.